Each of the 21 T cell receptor beta chains below was sequenced from the same sample in a study of CXCR3-negative and CXCR3-positive naive CD8 T cells (dated by TCRdb to the late 2010s). The paper's findings and limits, for the study overall: Compared with CXCR3-negative naive cells, CXCR3-positive naive cells had TRB CDR3s with higher hydrophobicity (lower Kidera factor 4), lower energy, and higher strength and volume indices.

Their antigens remain unidentified. Sequencing was carried out with a NextSeq 550. The Human TCR Profiling Kit (MiLaboratory) was used to make UMI-labeled 5' RACE TRB cDNA libraries. TCRdb reprocessed the reads and lists each CDR3 protein sequence as a single entry, with no DNA. This sample's listing comprises some 140,000 distinct CDR3 sequences. The ten largest clonotypes hold nearly 0.5% of the sample. Sequencing was performed on naive CXCR3+ CD8+ T cells from blood. What the cell subset or site label conveys for this sample: CD45RO-CCR7+CD27+CD95- naive CD8+ T cells expressing CXCR3 (TNR3+). These receptors were collected from a human donor in good health. Some clones in this sample may be carry-over from other donors' samples.

J is TRBJ2-7 and V is TRBV7-9; as DNA is missing, the TRBD2 call by TCRdb cannot be tested. This CDR3 contains 13 residues. Germline V gives CDR1 SEHNR, CDR2 FQNEAQ (reference sequence). The CDR3 here is CASSPDSFYEQYF.

The chain uses TRBV7-2 and TRBJ2-3; the TRBD1 assignment by TCRdb is unverifiable without DNA. Germline loops: CDR1 SGHTA, CDR2 FQGNSA. The CDR3 spans 13 residues. The CDR3 here is CASSWDSTDTQYF.

The V call is TRBV12-3 or TRBV12-4, the J call TRBJ2-1; TCRdb gives TRBD2 as the D gene, but with no DNA this cannot be confirmed. The CDR3 totals 15 residues. CDR3 sequence: CASSISGGEANEQFF.

This rearrangement joins TRBV6-2 or TRBV6-3 to TRBJ2-3; TCRdb's assignment of TRBD1 cannot be checked, as there is no DNA. Germline CDR1 is MNHEY and CDR2 is SVGEGT. The CDR3 spans 14 residues. The CDR3 reads CASSYLDRVDTQYF.

The chain carries TRBV7-9 and TRBJ2-5; the TCRdb call, TRBD1, lacks DNA for checking. There are 14 residues in the CDR3. The germline V gene has CDR1 SEHNR and CDR2 FQNEAQ (reference sequence). CDR3 loop: CASQPPTGQETQYF.

The J gene is TRBJ2-2, the V gene TRBV12-3 or TRBV12-4; TCRdb's D call of TRBD1 is untestable without DNA. The CDR3 spans 16 residues. The CDR3 sequence is CASSSPGAWNTGELFF.

The chain links TRBV6-5 to TRBJ2-1; the D call of TRBD2 rests on TCRdb alone, since no DNA is present to check it. CDR1 is MNHEY and CDR2 is SVGAGI in the germline V gene. CDR3 length: 16 amino acids. The CDR3 here is CASSYRVAGGHNEQFF.

The CDR3 here is CASSLSGFSNYGYTF. The chain carries TRBV6-5 and TRBJ1-2. The CDR3 length is 15 residues. Germline loops: CDR1 MNHEY, CDR2 SVGAGI.

V and J are TRBV4-3 and TRBJ2-1; TCRdb proposes TRBD2, but this gene call is untestable without DNA. The CDR3 has 12 residues. Germline CDR1 reads LGHNA; CDR2 reads YSLEER. This chain's CDR3 is CASSQGEGEQFF.

The chain uses TRBV7-9 and TRBJ2-1; there is no DNA to check the TCRdb D call of TRBD2. CDR1 and CDR2 (germline): SEHNR, FQNEAQ (reference sequence). This CDR3 has 15 amino acids. The CDR3 is CASSSSAGVKNEQFF.

This CDR3 is CASSQGDRAYEQYF. The chain is built from TRBV4-1 and TRBJ2-7; TCRdb outputs TRBD1, but without DNA this stays unchecked. CDR1 is MGHRA, CDR2 YSYEKL, per germline. The CDR3 sequence is 14 residues long.

The chain recombines TRBV7-6 with TRBJ2-1; TCRdb's D call, TRBD2, is unchecked because there is no DNA. The germline gives CDR1 SGHVS, CDR2 FNYEAQ. The CDR3 sequence is 15 residues long. This CDR3 is CASSRSGTSGSEQFF.

The chain uses TRBV12-3 or TRBV12-4 and TRBJ2-7; TCRdb selects TRBD1, and the lack of DNA leaves this call unchecked. The length of the CDR3 is 12 residues. The CDR3 here is CASSWDSYEQYF.

The rearrangement uses TRBV20-1 and TRBJ2-3; TCRdb reports TRBD2, a call that lacks DNA to check it against. Germline V lookup: CDR1 DFQATT, CDR2 SNEGSKA (reference sequence). This CDR3 has 13 residues. This CDR3 is CSASLGGADTQYF.

J is TRBJ2-3 and V is TRBV4-1; the TRBD1 assignment by TCRdb is unverifiable without DNA. CDR3 length: 15 residues. Germline CDR1 is MGHRA and CDR2 is YSYEKL. The CDR3 sequence is CASSQEARDEDTQYF.

This chain joins TRBV3-1 and TRBJ2-1; no DNA is available, so the TRBD1 call from TCRdb remains unchecked. Germline CDR1 reads LGHDT; CDR2 reads YNNKEL (reference sequence). The CDR3 runs to 17 residues. The CDR3 is CASSQDRAPSSYNEQFF.

The V gene is TRBV14, the J gene TRBJ2-1; the D call from TCRdb, TRBD2, cannot be confirmed without DNA. The length of the CDR3 is 19 residues. Germline V gene lookup returns CDR1 SGHDN and CDR2 FVKESK. CDR3 sequence: CASSPSGLAGGPGDNEQFF.

This chain joins TRBV28 and TRBJ2-7; TCRdb proposes TRBD1, but this gene call is untestable without DNA. Germline V gene sequence: CDR1 MDHEN, CDR2 SYDVKM. The CDR3 runs to 16 residues. Here the CDR3 reads CASSCATGPSCYEQYF.

The chain employs TRBV7-9 and TRBJ2-1; there is no DNA to check the TCRdb D call of TRBD2. The germline gives CDR1 SEHNR, CDR2 FQNEAQ (reference sequence). The CDR3 contains 14 residues. CDR3 region: CASSWTSGIDEQFF.

The chain joins TRBV7-9 to TRBJ2-7; TCRdb returns TRBD1, unconfirmable since there is no DNA. Germline lookup yields CDR1 SEHNR and CDR2 FQNEAQ (reference sequence). The CDR3 sequence is 14 residues long. This chain's CDR3 is CASSPRDRTYEQYF.

The chain has TRBV6-2 or TRBV6-3 and TRBJ2-1; TCRdb's D call of TRBD1 is untestable without DNA. The CDR3 is made up of 13 amino acids. Germline CDR1 MNHEY, CDR2 SVGEGT. CDR3 sequence: CASSKTGVHEQFF.